Presented here are 19 T cell receptor beta chains from one specimen sequenced in a study of beta chain features in type 1 diabetes. Isolated RNA was reverse transcribed in full, so expressed TCRB transcripts were sequenced. Sequenced by immunoSEQ multiplex PCR; TCRdb stores in-frame clones only, minus some. The data contain roughly 150,000 clones, over 8.5% of them singletons. The specimen sequenced was central memory CD4+ T cells from blood. These TCRs come from a man between 18 and 35 years old in good health.

This clone has a handful of counts. The chain uses TRBV18 and TRBJ1-1; D is possibly TRBD1 (6 bases). CDR1 and CDR2 (germline): KGHSH, LQKENI. This CDR3 has 15 residues. Trimming shortened V by 4 bases and J by 2 bases, and 14 bases separated the two germline ends. CDR3 region: CASSQEQGSNTEAFF. The DNA of the CDR3 is TGTGCCAGCTCACAGGAACAGGGAAGTAACACTGAAGCTTTCTTT.

This clone was picked up many times. The J gene is TRBJ2-5, the V gene TRBV4-3, with D possibly matching TRBD1 (5 bases). The V end was cut by 2 bases, the J end by 5 bases, with 12 bases between. The CDR3 spans 14 residues. Germline CDR1 and CDR2: LGHNA and YSLEER. The CDR3 nucleotides read TGCGCCAGCAGCCAAACCCCAGCAGGGGAGACCCAGTACTTC. Its translation is CASSQTPAGETQYF.

J is TRBJ2-2 and V is TRBV7-9; unclear D gene. Germline V lookup: CDR1 SEHNR, CDR2 FQNEAQ (reference sequence). The CDR3 covers 14 residues. Trimming removed 4 bases at V and 3 bases at J, with 9 bases between. For the CDR3, the DNA is TGTGCCAGCAGCTCGAATAGTGACACCGGGGAGCTGTTTTTT. As protein: CASSSNSDTGELFF.

This clone was recorded a few times. The J gene is TRBJ2-1, the V gene TRBV11-3; possibly TRBD2 for D (6 bases). Between the trimmed V and J ends, which lost 4 bases and 5 bases, there was a span of 15 bases. This CDR3 contains 15 residues. Germline CDR1 reads SGHNT; CDR2 reads YENEEA. The DNA for the CDR3 is TGTGCCAGCAGCTCTAGGGAGGCGGGCCACAATGAGCAGTTCTTC. This codes for CASSSREAGHNEQFF. The whole variable domain, remainder taken from reference TRBV11-3 and TRBJ2-1, is EAGVVQSPRYKIIEKKQPVAFWCNPISGHNTLYWYLQNLGQGPELLIRYENEEAVDDSQLPKDRFSAERLKGVDSTLKIQPAELGDSAVYLCASSSREAGHNEQFFGPGTRLTVL.

V is TRBV19 and J is TRBJ2-4; D is uncertain. Per germline, CDR1 LNHDA and CDR2 SQIVND (reference sequence). The V and J ends lost 8 bases and 0 bases respectively, with 23 bases between them. This CDR3 is 18 amino acids long. CDR3: CASQARSGSILAKNIQYF. CDR3 in DNA: TGTGCCAGTCAGGCGAGATCCGGCTCAATTCTAGCCAAAAACATTCAGTACTTC.

This chain connects TRBV4-1 to TRBJ2-3, with TRBD2 matching over 11 bases. Germline CDR1 is MGHRA and CDR2 is YSYEKL. With V trimmed by 5 bases and J by 0 bases, 10 bases remained unmatched. CDR3 length equals 18 residues. The CDR3 sequence is CASSAPPVAGGSTDTQYF. For the CDR3, the DNA is TGCGCCAGCAGCGCCCCTCCAGTAGCGGGAGGGAGCACAGATACGCAGTATTTT.

This clone was detected a few times. This chain connects TRBV7-9 to TRBJ2-3, with TRBD2 identical over 14 bases. Germline trimming cut 3 bases from V and 5 bases from J; bases unmatched to any gene: 4. The CDR3 spans 16 residues. Germline-derived CDR1 and CDR2 are SEHNR and FQNEAQ (reference sequence). CDR3 sequence (DNA): TGTGCCAGCAGCTTCGGACTAGCGGGAGGAGAAGATACGCAGTATTTT. Translating gives CASSFGLAGGEDTQYF.

This clone was seen a handful of times. This chain connects TRBV4-1 to TRBJ2-2; TRBD2 matches 7 bases. The CDR3 covers 14 residues. After removal of 6 bases from V and 4 bases from J, the junction contained 5 bases not matched to a gene. CDR1 and CDR2 from the germline V gene are MGHRA and YSYEKL. This CDR3 reads CASRRLAGTGELFF. In DNA, the CDR3 is TGCGCCAGCAGGCGACTAGCTGGCACCGGGGAGCTGTTTTTT.

CDR3 nucleotides: TGCGCCAGCAGCCATTCCGTCGGGGACTATGGCTACACCTTC. As protein: CASSHSVGDYGYTF. The chain employs TRBV4-3 and TRBJ1-2, with D unresolved. The CDR3 has 14 amino acids. Trimming took off 3 bases at V and 3 bases at J, with 11 bases between the two ends. Germline CDR1 is LGHNA and CDR2 is YSLEER.

This clone has more than one count but fewer than ten. V gene TRBV18 combines with J gene TRBJ2-7; 8 positions match TRBD1. The CDR3 sequence is 14 residues long. CDR1 and CDR2 (germline): KGHSH, LQKENI. V lost 3 bases, J lost 8 bases, and 9 bases stayed unmatched. CDR3 residues: CASSPGQGRRKQYF. DNA of the CDR3: TGTGCCAGCTCACCCGGACAGGGAAGAAGGAAGCAGTACTTC.

This chain connects TRBV9 to TRBJ2-1; TRBD2 is a possible D gene (6 bases). The germline CDR1 and CDR2 sequences are SGDLS and YYNGEE. The V gene lost 3 bases and the J gene lost 5 bases, with 15 bases spanning the gap. This CDR3 comprises 15 residues. The CDR3 sequence is CASSGSRREDNEQFF. The CDR3 DNA reads TGTGCCAGCAGCGGGAGCCGGAGGGAGGACAATGAGCAGTTCTTC.

The chain combines TRBV5-1 with TRBJ1-2; D perhaps matches TRBD1 (5 bases). This CDR3 has 13 residues. Trimming took off 6 bases at V and 5 bases at J, with 14 bases between the two ends. The V gene's germline CDR1 is SGHRS and CDR2 YFSETQ. The chain's CDR3 is CASKEVQDYGYTF. CDR3 nucleotide sequence: TGCGCCAGCAAGGAGGTACAGGATTATGGCTACACCTTC.

The chain joins TRBV7-6 to TRBJ2-5; D uncertain. V lost 0 bases, J lost 2 bases, and 1 base lay in between. From germline, CDR1 is SGHVS and CDR2 FNYEAQ. CDR3 length equals 12 residues. The CDR3 here is CASSLAQETQYF. The DNA for the CDR3 is TGTGCCAGCAGCTTAGCTCAAGAGACCCAGTACTTC.

This clone was seen a handful of times. V and J are TRBV7-2 and TRBJ2-1; D not certain. Trimming took 5 bases from V and 0 from J, leaving 8 bases between them. This CDR3 has 14 residues. Germline CDR1 reads SGHTA; CDR2 reads FQGNSA. In DNA form, the CDR3 reads TGTGCCAGCAGCGCCTCCAGCTCCTACAATGAGCAGTTCTTC. Translated: CASSASSSYNEQFF.

The sample holds a few counts of this clone. The CDR3 loop is CASSPQVSYEQYF. The CDR3 DNA follows: TGTGCCAGCAGCCCGCAGGTCTCCTACGAGCAGTACTTC. This chain joins TRBV7-2 and TRBJ2-7; D gene ambiguous. Germline-derived CDR1 and CDR2 are SGHTA and FQGNSA. The CDR3 has 13 residues. V was pared by 5 bases and J by 0 bases, with 8 bases between.

Turning to this clone: Other DNA sequences of this sample code for an identical CDR3. This sequence joins TRBV28 and TRBJ2-7, with D perhaps TRBD1 (6 bases). This CDR3 region has 13 residues. Trimming left V 2 bases short and J 2 bases short, with 7 bases between. Germline values: CDR1 MDHEN, CDR2 SYDVKM. CDR3 DNA sequence: TGTGCCAGCAGTTTACGGACAGCCTACGAGCAGTACTTC. This translates into CASSLRTAYEQYF.

This clone was counted ten times or more. The V call is TRBV2, the J call TRBJ2-3, with 14 bases fitting TRBD2. Per the germline V gene, CDR1 is SNHLY and CDR2 is FYNNEI. V lost 6 bases and J lost 4; bases outside the gene matches: 3. The CDR3 runs to 15 residues. CDR3 sequence reads: CASSPGLAGADTQYF. CDR3 nucleotide sequence: TGTGCCAGCAGCCCGGGACTAGCGGGAGCAGATACGCAGTATTTT. Full variable domain (missing parts from reference TRBV2 and TRBJ2-3): EPEVTQTPSHQVTQMGQEVILRCVPISNHLYFYWYRQILGQKVEFLVSFYNNEISEKSEIFDDQFSVERPDGSNFTLKIRSTKLEDSAMYFCASSPGLAGADTQYFGPGTRLTVL.

This clone was observed a few times. This sequence joins TRBV2 and TRBJ2-1, with 14 positions matching TRBD2. The germline gives CDR1 SNHLY, CDR2 FYNNEI. This CDR3 spans 15 amino acids. The trim removed 5 bases at V and 7 bases at J, leaving 4 bases unmatched. The CDR3 DNA is TGTGCCAGCAGTCCGACTAGCGGGAGGGGTAATGAGCAGTTCTTC. This translates into CASSPTSGRGNEQFF.

This clone has a handful of counts. The final CDR3 position lacks the conserved phenylalanine or tryptophan, pointing to a likely read error. The DNA is left out, because the CDR3 cannot be placed on it with certainty; the CDR3 is given as TCRdb lists it. The chain is built from TRBV30 and TRBJ1-2. Germline CDR1 is GTSNPN and CDR2 is SVGIG (reference sequence). The length of the CDR3 is 11 amino acids, counting both ends. The CDR3 reads CARGGAYGYTC.